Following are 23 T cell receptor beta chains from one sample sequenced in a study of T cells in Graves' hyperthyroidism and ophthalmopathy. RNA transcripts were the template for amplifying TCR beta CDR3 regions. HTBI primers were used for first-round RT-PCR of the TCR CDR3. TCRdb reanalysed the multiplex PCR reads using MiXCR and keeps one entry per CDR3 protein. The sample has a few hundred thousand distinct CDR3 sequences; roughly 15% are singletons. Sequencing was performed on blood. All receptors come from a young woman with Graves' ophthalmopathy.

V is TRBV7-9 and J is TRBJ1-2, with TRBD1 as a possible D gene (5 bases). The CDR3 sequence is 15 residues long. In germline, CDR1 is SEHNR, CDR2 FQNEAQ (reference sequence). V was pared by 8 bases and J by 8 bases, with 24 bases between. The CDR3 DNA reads TGTGCCAGCGCTTCTACCGGGGCAGTGAGACGCGGCTACACCTTC. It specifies CASASTGAVRRGYTF. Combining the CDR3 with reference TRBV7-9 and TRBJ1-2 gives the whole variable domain DTGVSQNPRHKITKRGQNVTFRCDPISEHNRLYWYRQTLGQGPEFLTYFQNEAQLEKSRLLSDRFSAERPKGSFSTLEIQRTEQGDSAMYLCASASTGAVRRGYTFGSGTRLTVV.

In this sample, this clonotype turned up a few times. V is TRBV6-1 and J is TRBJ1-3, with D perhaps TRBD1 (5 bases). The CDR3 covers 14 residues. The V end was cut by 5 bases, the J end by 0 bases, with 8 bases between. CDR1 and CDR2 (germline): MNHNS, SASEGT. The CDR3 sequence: CASSRGDSGNTIYF. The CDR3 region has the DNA TGTGCCAGCAGTCGGGGGGACTCTGGAAACACCATATATTTT.

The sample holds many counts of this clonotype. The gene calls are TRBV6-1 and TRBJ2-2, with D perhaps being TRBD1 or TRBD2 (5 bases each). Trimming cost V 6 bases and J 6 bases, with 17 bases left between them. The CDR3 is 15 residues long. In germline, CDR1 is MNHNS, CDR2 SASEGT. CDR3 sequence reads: CASRTGTDVAGELFF. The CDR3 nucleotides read TGTGCCAGCAGAACGGGGACCGATGTCGCCGGGGAGCTGTTTTTT.

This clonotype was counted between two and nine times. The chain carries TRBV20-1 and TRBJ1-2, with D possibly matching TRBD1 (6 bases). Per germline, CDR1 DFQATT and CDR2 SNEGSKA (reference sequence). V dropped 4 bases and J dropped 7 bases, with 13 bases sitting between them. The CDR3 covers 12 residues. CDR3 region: CSAKTGIGGYTF. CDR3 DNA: TGCAGTGCTAAAACAGGGATAGGTGGCTACACCTTC.

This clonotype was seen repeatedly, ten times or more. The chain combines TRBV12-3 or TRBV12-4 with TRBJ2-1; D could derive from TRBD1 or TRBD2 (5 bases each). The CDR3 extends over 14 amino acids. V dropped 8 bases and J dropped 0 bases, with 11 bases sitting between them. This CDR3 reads CASSREFSYNEQFF. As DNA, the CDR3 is TGTGCCAGCTCCAGGGAGTTCTCCTACAATGAGCAGTTCTTC.

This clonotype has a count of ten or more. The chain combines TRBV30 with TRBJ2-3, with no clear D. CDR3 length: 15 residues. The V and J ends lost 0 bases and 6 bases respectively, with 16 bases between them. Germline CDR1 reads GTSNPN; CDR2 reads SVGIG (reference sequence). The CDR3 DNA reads TGTGCCTGGAGTGTAAATTTGGCACAAGGGGATACGCAGTATTTT. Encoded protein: CAWSVNLAQGDTQYF. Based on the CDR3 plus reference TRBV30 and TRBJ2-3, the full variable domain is SQTIHQWPATLVQPVGSPLSLECTVEGTSNPNLYWYRQAAGRGLQLLFYSVGIGQISSEVPQNLSASRPQDRQFILSSKKLLLSDSGFYLCAWSVNLAQGDTQYFGPGTRLTVL.

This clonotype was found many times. CDR3 nucleotide sequence: TGTGCCAGCAGCGCAGACATCGGATACACCGGGGAGCTGTTTTTT. It encodes CASSADIGYTGELFF. The chain joins TRBV11-1 to TRBJ2-2; D is uncertain. The CDR3 runs 15 residues. From germline, CDR1 is SGHAT and CDR2 FQDESV (reference sequence). V dropped 5 bases and J dropped 3 bases, with 13 bases sitting between them.

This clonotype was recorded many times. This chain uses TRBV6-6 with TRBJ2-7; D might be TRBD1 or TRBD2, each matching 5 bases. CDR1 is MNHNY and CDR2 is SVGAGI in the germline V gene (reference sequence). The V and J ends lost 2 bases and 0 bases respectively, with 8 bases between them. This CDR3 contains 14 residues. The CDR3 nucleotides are TGTGCCAGCAGTTACACCGGGACCTCCTACGAGCAGTACTTC. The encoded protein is CASSYTGTSYEQYF.

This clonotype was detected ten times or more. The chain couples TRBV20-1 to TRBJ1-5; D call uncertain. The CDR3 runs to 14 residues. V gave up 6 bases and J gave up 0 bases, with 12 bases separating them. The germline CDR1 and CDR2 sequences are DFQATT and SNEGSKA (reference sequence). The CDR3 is CSASQRGSNQPQHF. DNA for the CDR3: TGCAGTGCGTCTCAGCGGGGTAGCAATCAGCCCCAGCATTTT.

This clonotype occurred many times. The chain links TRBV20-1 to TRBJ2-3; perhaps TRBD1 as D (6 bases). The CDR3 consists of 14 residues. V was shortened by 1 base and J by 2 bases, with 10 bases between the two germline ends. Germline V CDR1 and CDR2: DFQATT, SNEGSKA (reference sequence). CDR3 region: CSARGDTNTDTQYF. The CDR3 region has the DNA TGCAGTGCTAGAGGGGACACCAACACAGATACGCAGTATTTT.

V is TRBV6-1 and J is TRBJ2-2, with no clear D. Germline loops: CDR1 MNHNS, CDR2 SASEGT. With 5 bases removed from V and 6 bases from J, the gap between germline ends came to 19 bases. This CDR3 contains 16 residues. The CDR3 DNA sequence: TGTGCCAGCAGTATTAGGGCCCAATACTTAGCCGGGGAGCTGTTTTTT. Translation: CASSIRAQYLAGELFF.

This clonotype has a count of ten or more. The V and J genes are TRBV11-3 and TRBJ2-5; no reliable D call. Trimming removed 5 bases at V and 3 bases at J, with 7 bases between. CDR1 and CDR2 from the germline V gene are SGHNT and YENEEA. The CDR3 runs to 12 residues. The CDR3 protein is CASSPLEETQYF. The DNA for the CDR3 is TGTGCCAGCAGCCCGCTCGAAGAGACCCAGTACTTC.

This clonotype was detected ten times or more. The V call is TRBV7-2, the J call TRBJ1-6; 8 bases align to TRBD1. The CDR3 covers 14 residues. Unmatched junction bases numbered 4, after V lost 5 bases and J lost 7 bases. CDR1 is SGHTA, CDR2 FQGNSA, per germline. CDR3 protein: CASSARTGNSPLHF. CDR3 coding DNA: TGTGCCAGCAGCGCGCGGACAGGGAATTCACCCCTCCACTTT.

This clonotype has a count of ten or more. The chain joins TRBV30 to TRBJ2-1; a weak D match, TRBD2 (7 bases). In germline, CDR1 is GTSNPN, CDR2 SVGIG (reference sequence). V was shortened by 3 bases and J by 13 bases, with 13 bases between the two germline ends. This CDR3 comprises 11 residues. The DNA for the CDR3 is TGTGCCTGGAGGGGGGGGCTGAGTCAGTTCTTC. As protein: CAWRGGLSQFF.

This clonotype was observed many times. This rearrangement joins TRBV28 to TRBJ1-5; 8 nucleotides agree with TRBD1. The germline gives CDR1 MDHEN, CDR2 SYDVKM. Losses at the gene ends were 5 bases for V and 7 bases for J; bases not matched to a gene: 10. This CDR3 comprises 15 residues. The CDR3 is CASSTHERTGQPQHF. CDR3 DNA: TGTGCCAGCAGTACCCACGAACGGACAGGGCAGCCCCAGCATTTT.

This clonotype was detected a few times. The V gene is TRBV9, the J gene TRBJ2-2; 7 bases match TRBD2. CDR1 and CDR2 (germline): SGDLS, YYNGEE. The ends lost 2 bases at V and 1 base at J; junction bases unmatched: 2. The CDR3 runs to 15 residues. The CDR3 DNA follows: TGTGCCAGCAGCGTTGGCGGGGGGAACACCGGGGAGCTGTTTTTT. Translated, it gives CASSVGGGNTGELFF.

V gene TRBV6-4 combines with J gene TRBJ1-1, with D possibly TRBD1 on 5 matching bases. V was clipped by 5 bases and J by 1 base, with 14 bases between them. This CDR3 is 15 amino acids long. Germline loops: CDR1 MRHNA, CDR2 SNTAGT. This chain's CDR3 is CASSKSGNGNTEAFF. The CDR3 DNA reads TGTGCCAGCAGTAAGTCAGGGAATGGGAACACTGAAGCTTTCTTT.

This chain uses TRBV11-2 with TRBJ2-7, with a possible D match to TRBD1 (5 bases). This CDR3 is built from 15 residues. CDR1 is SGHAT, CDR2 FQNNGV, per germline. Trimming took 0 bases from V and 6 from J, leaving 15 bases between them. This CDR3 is CASSLEGANYAEQYF. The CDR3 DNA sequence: TGTGCCAGCAGCTTAGAAGGGGCGAACTATGCCGAGCAGTACTTC.

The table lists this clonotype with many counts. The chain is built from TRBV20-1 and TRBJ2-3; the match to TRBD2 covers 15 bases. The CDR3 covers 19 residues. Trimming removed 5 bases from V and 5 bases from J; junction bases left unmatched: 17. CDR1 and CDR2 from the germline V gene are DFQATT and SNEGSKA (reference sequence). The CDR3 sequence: CSALSRTSGGGGTRDTQYF. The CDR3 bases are TGCAGTGCTTTGTCCAGGACTAGCGGGGGGGGAGGGACGAGAGATACGCAGTATTTT.

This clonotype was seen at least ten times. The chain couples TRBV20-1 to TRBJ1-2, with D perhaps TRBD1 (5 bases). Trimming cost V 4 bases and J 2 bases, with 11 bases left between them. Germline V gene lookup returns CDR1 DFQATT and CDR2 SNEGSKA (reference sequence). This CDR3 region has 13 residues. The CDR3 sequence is CSAMGGRNYGYTF. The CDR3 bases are TGCAGTGCTATGGGGGGGAGAAACTATGGCTACACCTTC.

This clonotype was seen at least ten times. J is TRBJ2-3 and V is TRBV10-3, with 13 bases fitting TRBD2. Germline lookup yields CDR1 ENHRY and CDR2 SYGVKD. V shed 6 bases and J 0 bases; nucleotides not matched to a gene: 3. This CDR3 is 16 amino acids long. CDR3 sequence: CAIRTSGGVSTDTQYF. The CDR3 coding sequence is TGTGCCATCAGAACTAGCGGGGGGGTTAGCACAGATACGCAGTATTTT.

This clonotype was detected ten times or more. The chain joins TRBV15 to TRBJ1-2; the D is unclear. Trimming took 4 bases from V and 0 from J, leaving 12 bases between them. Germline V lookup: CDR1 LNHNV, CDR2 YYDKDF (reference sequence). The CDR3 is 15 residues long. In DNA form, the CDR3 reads TGTGCCACCAGCATTTCGACCACCGCTAACTATGGCTACACCTTC. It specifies CATSISTTANYGYTF. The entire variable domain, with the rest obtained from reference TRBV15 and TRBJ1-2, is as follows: DAMVIQNPRYQVTQFGKPVTLSCSQTLNHNVMYWYQQKSSQAPKLLFHYYDKDFNNEADTPDNFQSRRPNTSFCFLDIRSPGLGDTAMYLCATSISTTANYGYTFGSGTRLTVV.

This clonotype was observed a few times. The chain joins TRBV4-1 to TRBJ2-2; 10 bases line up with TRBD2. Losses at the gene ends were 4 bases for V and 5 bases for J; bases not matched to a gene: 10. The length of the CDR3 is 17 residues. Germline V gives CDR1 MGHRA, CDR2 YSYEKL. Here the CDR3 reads CASSLLNPSGGTGELFF. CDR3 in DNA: TGCGCCAGCAGCCTTCTCAATCCTAGCGGGGGTACCGGGGAGCTGTTTTTT.